This TCR beta chain was identified in a study of blood T cell repertoires in COVID-19 (dated by TCRdb to 2019 to 2021). Background for the entire study: The collaborator samples originated in the United States, Italy and Spain and spanned the acute and convalescent phases of COVID-19. The prospective study material was composed of cDNA or gDNA derived from T cells, B-cell-depleted T cells, or PBMCs. Deeply sampled blood TCRbeta repertoires from subjects exposed to, actively infected with, or recovered from COVID-19 were included in the dataset. The repertoires were released in a freely available public database intended as a resource for research on the immune response to SARS-CoV-2. Samples came from the ongoing ImmuneRACE study (first 160 participants) plus 1,254 subjects from 6 global collaborators. The sample metadata nearly always contained a de-identified subject ID, COVID-19 status, age in years and sex. Where available, HLA class I and class II types were taken from metadata supplied by the sample provider and were not determined by assay-based typing.

Overall study outcomes, separate from this receptor: The quantity of clinical and demographic metadata differed by source and by participant and was supplied without curation.

Participants in the prospective study were enrolled through a virtual design, were aged 18 to 89 years, and lived in 24 United States geographic areas. In the prospective study, participants were assigned to cohorts based on the clinical history participants reported in a screening survey and a study questionnaire. Recovered participants in ImmuneRACE Cohort 3 were defined by two consecutive negative NP/OP PCR tests, clearance by a healthcare professional, or resolution of symptoms. Mobile phlebotomists in the prospective study collected whole blood, serum and a nasopharyngeal or oropharyngeal swab from every participant. Over a roughly two-month period, participants in the prospective study had the option of providing additional blood draws and questionnaires. Prospective study blood samples were shipped either frozen or at room temperature before DNA extraction. The germline ends are 15 bases apart after V is trimmed by 5 bases and J by 5 bases. The germline V gene specifies LGHNA as CDR1 and YSLEER as CDR2. The CDR3 goes from the cysteine to the phenylalanine over 14 residues. The read is trimmed to its CDR3 DNA, 42 bases read in frame from base 1.

Note on this clone: The antigen it binds to is not known. Per-base qualities were not stored, and no clone one base away is much larger.

TCRbeta CDR3 regions were amplified from genomic DNA using the immunoSEQ Assay, a bias-controlled multiplex PCR. The paper's processing steps were these. Nucleated cell counts per sample were estimated from amplification of reference gene primers within the assay. Sequence reads were collapsed and filtered to measure the absolute abundance of every unique TCRbeta CDR3 rearrangement. For each sample, productive Simpson clonality was calculated by taking the square root of Simpson's diversity index across productive rearrangements. Sourced from immuneACCESS, this table was stored by TCRdb with only in-frame sequences that have V and J called. A share of the clones is absent; for the studies checked, an unresolved V gene accounts for under half, and the remainder has no known explanation. From that table come the V and J calls and clone size; the DNA was used to work out D and trimming. The sample table contains approximately 300,000 clones; only one count was recorded for about nine tenths of them. Of the sample, over 9% is held by the ten largest clones.

The sample consisted of PBMCs or T cells enriched from blood (not recorded which). This clonotype was obtained from a woman aged 25 to 39 who had recovered from COVID-19. The sequence joins TRBV4-3 to TRBJ1-1; TRBD1 could be the D gene, as 6 bases match. The CDR3 protein sequence reads: CASSFGGHGTEAFF. The nucleotide sequence reads TGCGCCAGCAGCTTCGGGGGGCATGGGACTGAAGCTTTCTTT.